The 8 T cell receptor beta chains reported below all come from one sample, sequenced in a study of control samples from healthy donors and cancer patients. Sequenced by immunoSEQ multiplex PCR; TCRdb stores in-frame clones only, minus some. The data hold a few hundred thousand clones, with over 75% observed a single time. What was sequenced was PBMCs. These receptors originate from a man aged 35-49 years with head and neck cancer.

This clone occurred once. The rearrangement joins TRBV5-4 to TRBJ2-3, with D tentatively TRBD1 (6 bases). CDR1 and CDR2 (germline): SGHNT, YYREEE (reference sequence). V was cut by 0 bases and J by 1 base, with 6 bases left in between. The CDR3 contains 14 residues. The chain's CDR3 is CASSLAGGTDTQYF. The CDR3, as DNA: TGTGCCAGCAGCTTGGCAGGGGGCACAGATACGCAGTATTTT.

The V call is TRBV4-3, the J call TRBJ2-7; 9 bases map to TRBD1. After removal of 3 bases from V and 6 bases from J, the junction contained 6 bases not matched to a gene. The CDR3 is made up of 14 amino acids. Looked up from germline, CDR1 is LGHNA and CDR2 is YSLEER. The CDR3 is CASSQSGTGREQYF. In DNA form, the CDR3 reads TGCGCCAGCAGCCAGTCGGGGACAGGGCGCGAGCAGTACTTC.

The V call is TRBV28, the J call TRBJ1-1; TRBD1 aligns across 7 bases. V shed 5 bases and J 6 bases; nucleotides not matched to a gene: 12. Germline V gene lookup returns CDR1 MDHEN and CDR2 SYDVKM. The CDR3 length is 15 residues. The CDR3 bases are TGTGCCAGCAGTCCCCTTGACAGGGCGCTCCCTGAAGCTTTCTTT. Its translation: CASSPLDRALPEAFF.

The rearrangement joins TRBV18 to TRBJ1-4; D gene unclear. V dropped 3 bases and J dropped 5 bases, with 16 bases sitting between them. The CDR3 consists of 16 residues. CDR1 and CDR2 from the germline V gene are KGHSH and LQKENI. DNA of the CDR3: TGTGCCAGCTCACCCCTACGAACGGGTCGGAATGAAAAACTGTTTTTT. It specifies CASSPLRTGRNEKLFF.

This chain connects TRBV19 to TRBJ2-2; 7 positions match TRBD2. The V gene end was trimmed by 5 bases and the J gene end by 4 bases; junction bases not matched to a gene: 13. CDR3 length: 17 residues. The V gene's germline CDR1 is LNHDA and CDR2 SQIVND (reference sequence). This chain's CDR3 is CASSHPFPGGSTGELFF. CDR3 bases: TGTGCCAGTAGTCACCCGTTCCCCGGGGGGTCCACCGGGGAGCTGTTTTTT.

V gene TRBV5-1 combines with J gene TRBJ1-1, with 8 bases fitting TRBD1. This CDR3 is 16 amino acids long. Trimming took 4 bases from V and 1 from J; bases not matched to a gene: 9. Germline V lookup: CDR1 SGHRS, CDR2 YFSETQ. The CDR3 nucleotides read TGCGCCAGCAGCCTAAGACCGGGACAGGCGAACACTGAAGCTTTCTTT. This gives the protein CASSLRPGQANTEAFF.

CDR3 nucleotides: TGTGCCAGCAGTTCACCCAGGAGCAATCAGCCCCAGCATTTT. Translation gives CASSSPRSNQPQHF. The genes are TRBV6-2 or TRBV6-3 and TRBJ1-5, with no clear D. Germline CDR1 and CDR2: MNHEY and SVGEGT. CDR3 length: 14 residues. The germline V and J ends were trimmed by 4 bases and 1 base, with 8 bases remaining between them.

This rearrangement joins TRBV4-3 to TRBJ2-7; D is unclear. V was clipped by 0 bases and J by 0 bases, with 15 bases between them. From germline, CDR1 is LGHNA and CDR2 YSLEER. The CDR3 loop spans 17 amino acids. The CDR3 sequence: CASSQDRLAFNSYEQYF. DNA for the CDR3: TGCGCCAGCAGCCAAGATCGATTGGCCTTCAACTCCTACGAGCAGTACTTC.